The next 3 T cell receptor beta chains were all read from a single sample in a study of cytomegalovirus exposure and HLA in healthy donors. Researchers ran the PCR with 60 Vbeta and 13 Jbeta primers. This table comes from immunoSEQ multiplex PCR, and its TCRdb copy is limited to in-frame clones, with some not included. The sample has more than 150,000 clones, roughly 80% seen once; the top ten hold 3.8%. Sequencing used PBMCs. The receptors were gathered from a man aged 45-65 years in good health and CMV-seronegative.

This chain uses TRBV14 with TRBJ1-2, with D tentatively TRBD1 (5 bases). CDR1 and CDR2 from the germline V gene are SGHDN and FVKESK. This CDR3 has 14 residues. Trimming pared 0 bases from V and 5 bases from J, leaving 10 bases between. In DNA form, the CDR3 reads TGTGCCAGCAGCCAAGATCAGGGAGGATATGGCTACACCTTC. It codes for CASSQDQGGYGYTF. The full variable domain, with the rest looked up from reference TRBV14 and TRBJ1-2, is EAGVTQFPSHSVIEKGQTVTLRCDPISGHDNLYWYRRVMGKEIKFLLHFVKESKQDESGMPNNRFLAERTGGTYSTLKVQPAELEDSGVYFCASSQDQGGYGYTFGSGTRLTVV.

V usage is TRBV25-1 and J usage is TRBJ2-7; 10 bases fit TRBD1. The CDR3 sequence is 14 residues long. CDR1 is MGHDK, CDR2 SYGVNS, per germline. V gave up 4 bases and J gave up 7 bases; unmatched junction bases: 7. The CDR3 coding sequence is TGTGCCAGCAGTGTAGGGACAGGGGCCTTTGAGCAGTACTTC. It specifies CASSVGTGAFEQYF.

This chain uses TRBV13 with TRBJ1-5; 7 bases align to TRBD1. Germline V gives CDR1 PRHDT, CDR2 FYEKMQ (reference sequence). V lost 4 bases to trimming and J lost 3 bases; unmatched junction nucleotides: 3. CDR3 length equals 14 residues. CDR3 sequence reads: CASSYGTDNQPQHF. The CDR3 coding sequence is TGTGCCAGCAGCTACGGGACAGACAATCAGCCCCAGCATTTT.